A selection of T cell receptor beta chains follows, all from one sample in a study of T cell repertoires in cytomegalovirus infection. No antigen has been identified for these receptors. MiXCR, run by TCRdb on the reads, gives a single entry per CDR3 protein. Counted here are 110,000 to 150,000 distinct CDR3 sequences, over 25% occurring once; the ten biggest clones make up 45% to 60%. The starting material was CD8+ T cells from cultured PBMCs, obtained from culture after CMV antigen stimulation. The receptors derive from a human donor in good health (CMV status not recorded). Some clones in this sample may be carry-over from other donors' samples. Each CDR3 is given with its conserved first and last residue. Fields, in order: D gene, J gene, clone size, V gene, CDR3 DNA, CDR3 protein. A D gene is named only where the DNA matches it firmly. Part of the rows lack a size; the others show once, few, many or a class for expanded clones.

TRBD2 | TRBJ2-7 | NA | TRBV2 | TGTGCCATTGGACTAGCGGGGGGACCATACGAGCAGTACTTC | CAIGLAGGPYEQYF
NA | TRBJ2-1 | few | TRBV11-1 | TGTGCCAGCAGCTTAGCGTTGACAGGCACTGAGCAGTTCTTC | CASSLALTGTEQFF
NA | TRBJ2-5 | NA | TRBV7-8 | TGTGCCAGCAGCTTAGGGCCCCGACAAAGGGAGACCCAGTACTTC | CASSLGPRQRETQYF
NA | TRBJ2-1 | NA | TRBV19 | TGTGCCAGTAGTTGGAGGGGAACGCCCATGGATGAGCAGTTCTTC | CASSWRGTPMDEQFF
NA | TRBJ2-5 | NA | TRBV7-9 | TGTGCCAGCAGCTTAGCTCAGGAATACCAAGAGACCCAGTACTTC | CASSLAQEYQETQYF
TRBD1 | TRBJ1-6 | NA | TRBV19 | TGTGCCAGTACCAAGGGGACAGGTTATTCACCCCTCCACTTT | CASTKGTGYSPLHF
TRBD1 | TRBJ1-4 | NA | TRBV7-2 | TGTGCCAGCAGCACCAACAGGGGAACTAATGAAAAACTGTTTTTT | CASSTNRGTNEKLFF
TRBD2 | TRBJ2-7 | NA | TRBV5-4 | TGTGCCAGCAGCTTGGTAGGTGGGACTAGCATATACGAGCAGTACTTC | CASSLVGGTSIYEQYF
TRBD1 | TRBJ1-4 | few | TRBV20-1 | TGCAGTGTCGCGGGACAGATGAATGAAAAACTGTTTTTT | CSVAGQMNEKLFF
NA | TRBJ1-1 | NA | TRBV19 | TGTGCCAGTAGTATCGGGGACGTGAACACTGAAGCTTTCTTT | CASSIGDVNTEAFF
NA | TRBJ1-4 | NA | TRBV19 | TGTGCCAGTAGTCCCGACAGGAACAATGAAAAACTGTTTTTT | CASSPDRNNEKLFF
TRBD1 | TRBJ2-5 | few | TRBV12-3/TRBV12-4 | TGTGCCAGCAGTCCCGGGACAGGGGTGCGAGAGACCCAGTACTTC | CASSPGTGVRETQYF
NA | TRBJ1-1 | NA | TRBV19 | TGTGCCAGTAGTACGGGGGTCTTCGGCACTGAAGCTTTCTTT | CASSTGVFGTEAFF
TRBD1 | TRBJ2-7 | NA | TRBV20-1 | TGCAGTGCTAGAGATCAGGGGGAAAATACATACGAGCAGTACTTC | CSARDQGENTYEQYF
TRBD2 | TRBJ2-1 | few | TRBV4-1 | TGCGCCAGCAGCCAAGAACAGACTAGCGGGTGGAATGAGCAGTTCTTC | CASSQEQTSGWNEQFF